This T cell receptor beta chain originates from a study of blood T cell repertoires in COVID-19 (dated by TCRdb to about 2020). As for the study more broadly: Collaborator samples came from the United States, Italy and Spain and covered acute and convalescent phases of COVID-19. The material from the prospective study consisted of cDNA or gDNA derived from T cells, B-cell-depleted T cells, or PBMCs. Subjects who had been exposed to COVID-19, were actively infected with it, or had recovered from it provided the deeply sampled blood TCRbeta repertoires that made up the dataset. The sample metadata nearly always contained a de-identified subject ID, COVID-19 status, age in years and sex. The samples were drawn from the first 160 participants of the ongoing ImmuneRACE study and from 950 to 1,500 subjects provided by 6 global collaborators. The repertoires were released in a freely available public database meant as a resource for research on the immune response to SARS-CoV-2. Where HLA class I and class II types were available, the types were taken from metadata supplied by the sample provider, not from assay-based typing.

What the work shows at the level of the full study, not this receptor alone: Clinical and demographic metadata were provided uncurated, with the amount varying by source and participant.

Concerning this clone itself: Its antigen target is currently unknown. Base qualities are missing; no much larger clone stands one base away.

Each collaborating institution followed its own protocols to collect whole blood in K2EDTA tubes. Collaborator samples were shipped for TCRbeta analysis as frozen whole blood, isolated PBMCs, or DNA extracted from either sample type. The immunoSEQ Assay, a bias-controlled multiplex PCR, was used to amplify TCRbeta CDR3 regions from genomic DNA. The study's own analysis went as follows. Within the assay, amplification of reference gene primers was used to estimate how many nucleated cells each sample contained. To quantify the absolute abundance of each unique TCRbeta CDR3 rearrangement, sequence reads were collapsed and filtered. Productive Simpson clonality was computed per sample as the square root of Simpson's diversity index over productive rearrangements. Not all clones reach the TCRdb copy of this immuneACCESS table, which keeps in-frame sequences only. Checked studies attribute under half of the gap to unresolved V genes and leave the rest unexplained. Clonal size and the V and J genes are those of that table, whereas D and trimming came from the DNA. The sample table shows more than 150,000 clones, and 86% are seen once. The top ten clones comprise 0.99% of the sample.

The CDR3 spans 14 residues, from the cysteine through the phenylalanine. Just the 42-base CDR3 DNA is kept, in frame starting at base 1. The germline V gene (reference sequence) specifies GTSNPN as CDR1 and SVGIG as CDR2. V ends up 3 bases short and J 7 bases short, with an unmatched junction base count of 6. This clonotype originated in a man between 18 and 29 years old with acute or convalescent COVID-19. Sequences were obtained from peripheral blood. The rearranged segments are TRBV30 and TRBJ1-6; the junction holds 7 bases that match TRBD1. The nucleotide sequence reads TGTGCCTGGAGGTGGGCAGGGGGGAATTCACCCCTCCACTTT. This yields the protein CAWRWAGGNSPLHF.